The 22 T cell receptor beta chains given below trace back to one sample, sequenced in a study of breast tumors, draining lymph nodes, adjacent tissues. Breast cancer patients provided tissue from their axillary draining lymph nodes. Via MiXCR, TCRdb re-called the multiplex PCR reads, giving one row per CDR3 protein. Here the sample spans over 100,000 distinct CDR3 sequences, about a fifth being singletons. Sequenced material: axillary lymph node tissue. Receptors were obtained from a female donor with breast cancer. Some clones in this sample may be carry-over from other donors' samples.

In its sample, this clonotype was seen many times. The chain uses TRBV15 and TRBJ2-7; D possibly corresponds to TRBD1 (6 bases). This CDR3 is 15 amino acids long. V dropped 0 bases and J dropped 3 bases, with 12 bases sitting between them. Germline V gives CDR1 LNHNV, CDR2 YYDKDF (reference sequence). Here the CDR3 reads CATSREIGRGYEQYF. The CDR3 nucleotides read TGTGCCACCAGCAGAGAGATAGGCAGGGGCTACGAGCAGTACTTC.

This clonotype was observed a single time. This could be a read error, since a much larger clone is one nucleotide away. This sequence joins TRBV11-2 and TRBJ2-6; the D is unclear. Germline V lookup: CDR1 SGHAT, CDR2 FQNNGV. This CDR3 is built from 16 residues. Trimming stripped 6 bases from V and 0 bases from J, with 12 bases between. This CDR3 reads CASREGRNSGANVLTF. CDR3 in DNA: TGTGCCAGCAGGGAAGGACGTAACTCTGGGGCCAACGTCCTGACTTTC.

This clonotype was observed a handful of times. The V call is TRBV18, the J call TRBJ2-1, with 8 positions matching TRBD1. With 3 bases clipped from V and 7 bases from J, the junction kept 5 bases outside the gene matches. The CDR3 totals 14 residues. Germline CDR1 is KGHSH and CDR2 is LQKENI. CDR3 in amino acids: CASSPGQARNEQFF. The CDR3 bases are TGTGCCAGCTCACCGGGACAGGCGAGGAATGAGCAGTTCTTC.

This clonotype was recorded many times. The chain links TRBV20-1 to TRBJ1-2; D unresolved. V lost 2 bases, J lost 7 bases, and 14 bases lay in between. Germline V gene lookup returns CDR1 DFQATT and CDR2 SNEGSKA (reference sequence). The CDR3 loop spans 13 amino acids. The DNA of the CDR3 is TGCAGTGCTAGATCCCTCCAAGGAGGTGGCTACACCTTC. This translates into CSARSLQGGGYTF.

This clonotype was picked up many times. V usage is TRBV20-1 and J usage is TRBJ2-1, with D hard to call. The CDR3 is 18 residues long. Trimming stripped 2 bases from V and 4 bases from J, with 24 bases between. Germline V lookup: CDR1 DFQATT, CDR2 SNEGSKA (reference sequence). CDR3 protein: CSARWTYPVSQEYNEQFF. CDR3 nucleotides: TGCAGTGCTAGATGGACCTATCCAGTCTCCCAAGAATACAATGAGCAGTTCTTC.

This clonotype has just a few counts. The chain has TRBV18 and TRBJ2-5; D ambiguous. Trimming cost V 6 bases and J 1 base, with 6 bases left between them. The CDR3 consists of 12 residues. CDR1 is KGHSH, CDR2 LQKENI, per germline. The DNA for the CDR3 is TGTGCCAGCTCTCGGGCCCAAGAGACCCAGTACTTC. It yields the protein CASSRAQETQYF.

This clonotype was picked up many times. The DNA of the CDR3 is TGTGCCAGCAGCGCCGGGACAAGCAATGAGCAGTTCTTC. Its translation is CASSAGTSNEQFF. V usage is TRBV6-4 and J usage is TRBJ2-1; a weak D match, TRBD1 (6 bases). The CDR3 length is 13 residues. CDR1 MRHNA and CDR2 SNTAGT come from the germline V gene. V was trimmed by 6 bases and J by 6 bases, leaving 12 bases between them.

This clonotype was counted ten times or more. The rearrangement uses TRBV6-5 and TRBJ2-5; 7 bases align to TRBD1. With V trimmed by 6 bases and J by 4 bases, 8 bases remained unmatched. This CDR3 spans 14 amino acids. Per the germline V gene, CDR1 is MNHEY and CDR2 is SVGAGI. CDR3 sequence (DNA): TGTGCCAGCAGACCTACAGGGGTTGGAGAGACCCAGTACTTC. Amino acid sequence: CASRPTGVGETQYF.

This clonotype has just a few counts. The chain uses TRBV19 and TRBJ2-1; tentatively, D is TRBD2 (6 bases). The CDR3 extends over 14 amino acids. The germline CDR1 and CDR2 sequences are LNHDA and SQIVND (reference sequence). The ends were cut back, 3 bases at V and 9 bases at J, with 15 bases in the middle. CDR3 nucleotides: TGTGCCAGTAGTATCGGGGGAGGAGCGGGTGAGCAGTTCTTC. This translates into CASSIGGGAGEQFF.

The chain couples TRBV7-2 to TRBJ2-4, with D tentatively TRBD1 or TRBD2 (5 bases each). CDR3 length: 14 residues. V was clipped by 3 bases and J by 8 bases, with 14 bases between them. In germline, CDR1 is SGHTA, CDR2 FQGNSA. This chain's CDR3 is CASSFGLLGDIQYF. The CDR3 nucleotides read TGTGCCAGCAGCTTTGGTCTTTTGGGGGACATTCAGTACTTC. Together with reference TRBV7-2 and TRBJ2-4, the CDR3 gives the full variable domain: GAGVSQSPSNKVTEKGKDVELRCDPISGHTALYWYRQSLGQGLEFLIYFQGNSAPDKSGLPSDRFSAERTGGSVSTLTIQRTQQEDSAVYLCASSFGLLGDIQYFGAGTRLSVL.

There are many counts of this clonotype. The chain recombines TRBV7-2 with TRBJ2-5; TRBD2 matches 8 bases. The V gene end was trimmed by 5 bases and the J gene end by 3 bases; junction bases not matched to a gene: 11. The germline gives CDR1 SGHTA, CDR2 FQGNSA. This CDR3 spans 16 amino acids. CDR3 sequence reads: CASSEMAAGVKETQYF. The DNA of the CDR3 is TGTGCCAGCAGCGAGATGGCAGCGGGAGTTAAAGAGACCCAGTACTTC.

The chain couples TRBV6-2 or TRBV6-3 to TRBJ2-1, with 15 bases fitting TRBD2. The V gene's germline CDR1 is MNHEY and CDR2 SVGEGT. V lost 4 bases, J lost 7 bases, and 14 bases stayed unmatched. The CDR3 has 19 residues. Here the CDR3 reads CASSSWTSGRGVGRNEQFF. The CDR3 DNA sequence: TGTGCCAGCAGTTCATGGACTAGCGGGAGGGGGGTCGGTCGGAATGAGCAGTTCTTC.

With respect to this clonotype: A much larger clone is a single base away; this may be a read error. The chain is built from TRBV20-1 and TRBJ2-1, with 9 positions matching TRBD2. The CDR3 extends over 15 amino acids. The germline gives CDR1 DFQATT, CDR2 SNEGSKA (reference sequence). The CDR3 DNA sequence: TGCAGTGCCACCAGGAGCGGGAGGATCAAGAATGAGCGGTTCTTC. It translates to CSATRSGRIKNERFF.

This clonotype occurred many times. The CDR3 nucleotides are TGTGCCACCAGCGGACTGGGACAGGGGGCAGGGGAGCAGTTCTTC. This translates into CATSGLGQGAGEQFF. The V and J genes are TRBV15 and TRBJ2-1; 12 nucleotides line up with TRBD1. CDR3 length equals 15 residues. From germline, CDR1 is LNHNV and CDR2 YYDKDF (reference sequence). Trimming cost V 5 bases and J 10 bases; bases outside gene matches: 9.

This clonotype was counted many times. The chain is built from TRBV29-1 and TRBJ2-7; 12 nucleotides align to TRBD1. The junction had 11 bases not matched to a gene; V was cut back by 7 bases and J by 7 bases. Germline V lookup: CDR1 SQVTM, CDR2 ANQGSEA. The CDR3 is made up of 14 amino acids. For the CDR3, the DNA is TGCAGCGCCGCCCCGGGACAGGGGGCTGGAGAGCAGTACTTC. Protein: CSAAPGQGAGEQYF.

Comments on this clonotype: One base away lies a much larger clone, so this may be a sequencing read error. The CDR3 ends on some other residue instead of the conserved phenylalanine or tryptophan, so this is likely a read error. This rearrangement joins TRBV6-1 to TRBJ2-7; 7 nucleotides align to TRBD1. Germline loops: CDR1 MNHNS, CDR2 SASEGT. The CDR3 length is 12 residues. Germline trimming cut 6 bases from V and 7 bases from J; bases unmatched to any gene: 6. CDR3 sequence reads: CASRDRLGEQYL. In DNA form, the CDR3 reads TGTGCCAGCAGGGACAGGTTGGGGGAGCAGTACCTC.

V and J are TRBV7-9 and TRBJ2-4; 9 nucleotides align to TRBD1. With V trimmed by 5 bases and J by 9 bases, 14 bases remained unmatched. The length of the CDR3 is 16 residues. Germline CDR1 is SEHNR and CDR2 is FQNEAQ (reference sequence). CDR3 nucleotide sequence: TGTGCCAGCAGCGCGCCTCGACAGGGGGAAATGGTCATTCAGTACTTC. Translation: CASSAPRQGEMVIQYF.

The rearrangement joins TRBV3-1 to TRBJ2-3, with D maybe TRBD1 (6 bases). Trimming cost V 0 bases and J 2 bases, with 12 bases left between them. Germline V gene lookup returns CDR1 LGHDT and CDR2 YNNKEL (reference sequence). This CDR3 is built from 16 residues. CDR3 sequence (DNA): TGTGCCAGCAGCCAAGATAGGTCAGGGGTCACAGATACGCAGTATTTT. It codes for CASSQDRSGVTDTQYF.

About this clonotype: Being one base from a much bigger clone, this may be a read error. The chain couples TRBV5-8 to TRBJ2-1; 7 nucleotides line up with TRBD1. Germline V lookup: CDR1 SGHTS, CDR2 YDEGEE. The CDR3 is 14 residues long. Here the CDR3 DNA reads TGTGCGGCAACAAGGACAGGATTATACAATGAGCAGTTCTTC. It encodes CAATRTGLYNEQFF.

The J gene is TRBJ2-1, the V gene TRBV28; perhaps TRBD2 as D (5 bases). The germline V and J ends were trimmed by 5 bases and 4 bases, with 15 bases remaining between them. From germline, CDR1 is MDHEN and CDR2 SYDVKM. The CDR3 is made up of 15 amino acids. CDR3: CASSPSLAGYNEQFF. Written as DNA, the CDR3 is TGTGCCAGCAGTCCCAGTCTAGCAGGATACAATGAGCAGTTCTTC.

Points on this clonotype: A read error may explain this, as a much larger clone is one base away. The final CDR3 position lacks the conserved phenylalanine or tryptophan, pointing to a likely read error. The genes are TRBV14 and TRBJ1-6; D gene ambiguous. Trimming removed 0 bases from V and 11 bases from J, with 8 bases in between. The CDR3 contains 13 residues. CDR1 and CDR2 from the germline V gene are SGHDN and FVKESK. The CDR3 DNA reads TGTGCCAGCAGCCAAGACCAGCTCACACCCCTCCACCTT. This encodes CASSQDQLTPLHL.

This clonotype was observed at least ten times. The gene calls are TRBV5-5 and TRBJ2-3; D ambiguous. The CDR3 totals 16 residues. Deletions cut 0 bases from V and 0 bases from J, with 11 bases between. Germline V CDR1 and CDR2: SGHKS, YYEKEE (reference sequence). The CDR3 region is CASSLAAVTSTDTQYF. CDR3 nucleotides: TGTGCCAGCAGCTTGGCCGCTGTGACTAGCACAGATACGCAGTATTTT.